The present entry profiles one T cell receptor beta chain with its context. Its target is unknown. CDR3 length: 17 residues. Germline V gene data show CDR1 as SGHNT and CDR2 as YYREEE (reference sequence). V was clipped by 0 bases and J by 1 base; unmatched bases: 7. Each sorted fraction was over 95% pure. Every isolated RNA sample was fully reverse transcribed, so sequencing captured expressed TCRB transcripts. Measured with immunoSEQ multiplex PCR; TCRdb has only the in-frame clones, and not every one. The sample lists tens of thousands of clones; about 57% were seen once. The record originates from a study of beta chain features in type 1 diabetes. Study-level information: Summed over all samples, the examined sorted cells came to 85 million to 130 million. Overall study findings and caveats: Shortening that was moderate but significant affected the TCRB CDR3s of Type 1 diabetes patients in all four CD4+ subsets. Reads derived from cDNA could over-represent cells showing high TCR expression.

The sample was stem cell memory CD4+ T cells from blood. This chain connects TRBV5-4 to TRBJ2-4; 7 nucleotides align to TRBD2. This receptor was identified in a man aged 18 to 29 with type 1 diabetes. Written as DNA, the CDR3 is TGTGCCAGCAGCTTGGTACTAGCGCCGCTCGCCAAAAACATTCAGTACTTC. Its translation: CASSLVLAPLAKNIQYF.